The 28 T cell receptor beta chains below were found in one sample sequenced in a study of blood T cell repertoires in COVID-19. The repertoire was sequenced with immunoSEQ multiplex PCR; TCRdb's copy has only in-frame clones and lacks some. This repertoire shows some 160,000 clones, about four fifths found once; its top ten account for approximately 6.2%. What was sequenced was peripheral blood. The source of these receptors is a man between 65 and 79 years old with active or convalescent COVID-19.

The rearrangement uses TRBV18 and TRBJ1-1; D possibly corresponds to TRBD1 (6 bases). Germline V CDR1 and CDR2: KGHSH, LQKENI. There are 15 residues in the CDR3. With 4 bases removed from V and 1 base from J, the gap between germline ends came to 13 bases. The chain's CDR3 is CASSREDRGNTEAFF. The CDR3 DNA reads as TGTGCCAGCTCACGCGAGGACAGAGGGAACACTGAAGCTTTCTTT.

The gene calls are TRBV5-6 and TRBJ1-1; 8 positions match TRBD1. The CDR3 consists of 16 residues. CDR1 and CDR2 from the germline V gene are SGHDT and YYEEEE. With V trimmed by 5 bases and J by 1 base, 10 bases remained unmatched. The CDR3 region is CASSIFFGTGNTEAFF. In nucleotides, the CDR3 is TGTGCCAGCAGTATTTTTTTCGGGACAGGGAACACTGAAGCTTTCTTT.

CDR3 in DNA: TGTGCCAGCAGTGACTTACGACAGGGAGGTAACGGCTACACCTTC. The encoded protein is CASSDLRQGGNGYTF. The gene calls are TRBV6-2 or TRBV6-3 and TRBJ1-2, with TRBD1 matching over 7 bases. The CDR3 runs 15 residues. With V trimmed by 5 bases and J by 8 bases, 14 bases remained unmatched. Germline V gene data show CDR1 as MNHEY and CDR2 as SVGEGT.

The CDR3 DNA sequence: TGTGCCAGCAGTCCGTACGGGGAAGATACGCAGTATTTT. The encoded protein is CASSPYGEDTQYF. The chain links TRBV6-2 or TRBV6-3 to TRBJ2-3; D possibly corresponds to TRBD2 (5 bases). Per the germline V gene, CDR1 is MNHEY and CDR2 is SVGEGT. This CDR3 is 13 amino acids long. The germline V and J ends were trimmed by 5 bases and 5 bases, with 11 bases remaining between them.

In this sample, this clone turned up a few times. In DNA, the CDR3 is TGTGCCAGCCGTTGGAGCGGGCCGACCTACAATGAGCAGTTCTTC. Protein product: CASRWSGPTYNEQFF. The chain uses TRBV6-6 and TRBJ2-1; a weak D match, TRBD2 (6 bases). V was clipped by 8 bases and J by 2 bases, with 16 bases between them. Germline CDR1 reads MNHNY; CDR2 reads SVGAGI (reference sequence). The CDR3 is 15 amino acids.

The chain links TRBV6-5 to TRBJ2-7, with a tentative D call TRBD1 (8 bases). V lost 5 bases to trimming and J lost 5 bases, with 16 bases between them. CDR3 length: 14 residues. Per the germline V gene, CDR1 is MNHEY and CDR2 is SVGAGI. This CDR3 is CASSLAQGGDEQYF. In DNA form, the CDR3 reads TGTGCCAGCAGTCTGGCACAGGGGGGGGACGAGCAGTACTTC.

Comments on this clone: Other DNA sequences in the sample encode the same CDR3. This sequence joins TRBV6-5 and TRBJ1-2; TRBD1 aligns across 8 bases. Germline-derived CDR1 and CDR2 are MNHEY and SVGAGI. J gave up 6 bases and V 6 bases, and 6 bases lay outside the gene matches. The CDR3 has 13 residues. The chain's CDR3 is CASSPPGGHGYTF. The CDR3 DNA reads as TGTGCCAGCAGCCCCCCAGGGGGCCATGGCTACACCTTC.

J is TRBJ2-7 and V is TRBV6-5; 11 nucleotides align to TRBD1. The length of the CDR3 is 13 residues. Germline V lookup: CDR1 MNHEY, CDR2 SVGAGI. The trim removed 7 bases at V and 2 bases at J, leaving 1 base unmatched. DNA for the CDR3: TGTGCCAGCAAGGACAGGGGGCCCTACGAGCAGTACTTC. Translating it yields CASKDRGPYEQYF.

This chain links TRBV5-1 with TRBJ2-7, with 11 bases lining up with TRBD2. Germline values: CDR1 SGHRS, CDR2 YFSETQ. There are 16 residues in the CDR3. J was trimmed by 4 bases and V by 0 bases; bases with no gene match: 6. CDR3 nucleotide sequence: TGCGCCAGCAGCTTGGAGGCTAGCGGGAGGCCATACGAGCAGTACTTC. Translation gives CASSLEASGRPYEQYF. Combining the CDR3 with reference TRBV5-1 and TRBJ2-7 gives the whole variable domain KAGVTQTPRYLIKTRGQQVTLSCSPISGHRSVSWYQQTPGQGLQFLFEYFSETQRNKGNFPGRFSGRQFSNSRSEMNVSTLELGDSALYLCASSLEASGRPYEQYFGPGTRLTVT.

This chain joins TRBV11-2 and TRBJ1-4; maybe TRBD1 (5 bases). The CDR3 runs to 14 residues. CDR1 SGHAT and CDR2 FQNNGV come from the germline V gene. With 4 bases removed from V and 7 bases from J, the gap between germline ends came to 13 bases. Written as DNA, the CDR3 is TGTGCCAGCAGCTCCGGCTCAAGGGGTGAAAAACTGTTTTTT. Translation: CASSSGSRGEKLFF. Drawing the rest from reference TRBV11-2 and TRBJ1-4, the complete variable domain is EAGVAQSPRYKIIEKRQSVAFWCNPISGHATLYWYQQILGQGPKLLIQFQNNGVVDDSQLPKDRFSAERLKGVDSTLKIQPAKLEDSAVYLCASSSGSRGEKLFFGSGTQLSVL.

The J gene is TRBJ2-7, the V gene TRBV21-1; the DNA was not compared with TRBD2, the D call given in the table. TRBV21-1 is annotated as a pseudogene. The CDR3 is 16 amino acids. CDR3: CASSKVEREVCNEQYF. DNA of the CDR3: TGTGCCAGCAGCAAAGTTGAGCGGGAGGTATGTAACGAGCAGTACTTC.

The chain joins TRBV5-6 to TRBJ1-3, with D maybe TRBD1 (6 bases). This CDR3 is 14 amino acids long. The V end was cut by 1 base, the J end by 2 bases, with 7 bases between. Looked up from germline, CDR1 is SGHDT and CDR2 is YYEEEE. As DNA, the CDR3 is TGTGCCAGCAGCTTGACAGGGCCTGGAAACACCATATATTTT. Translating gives CASSLTGPGNTIYF.

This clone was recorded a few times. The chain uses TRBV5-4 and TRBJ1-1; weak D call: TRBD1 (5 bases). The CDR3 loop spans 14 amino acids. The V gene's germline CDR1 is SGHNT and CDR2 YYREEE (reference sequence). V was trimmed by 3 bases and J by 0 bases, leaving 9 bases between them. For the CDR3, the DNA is TGTGCCAGCAGCTCCAGGGTGATGAACACTGAAGCTTTCTTT. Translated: CASSSRVMNTEAFF.

CDR3 in DNA: TGTGCCAGCAGAGAGACAGCGTATGGCTACACCTTC. It specifies CASRETAYGYTF. This rearrangement joins TRBV6-6 to TRBJ1-2; D possibly corresponds to TRBD1 (5 bases). The CDR3 has 12 residues. Germline lookup yields CDR1 MNHNY and CDR2 SVGAGI (reference sequence). Trimming left V 6 bases short and J 5 bases short, with 10 bases between.

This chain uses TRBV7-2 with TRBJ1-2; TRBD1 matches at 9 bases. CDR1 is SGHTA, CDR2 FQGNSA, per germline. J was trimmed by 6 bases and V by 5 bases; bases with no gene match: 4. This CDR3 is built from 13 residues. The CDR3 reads CASSPRQGDGYTF. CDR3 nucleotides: TGTGCCAGCAGCCCCCGACAGGGGGATGGCTACACCTTC.

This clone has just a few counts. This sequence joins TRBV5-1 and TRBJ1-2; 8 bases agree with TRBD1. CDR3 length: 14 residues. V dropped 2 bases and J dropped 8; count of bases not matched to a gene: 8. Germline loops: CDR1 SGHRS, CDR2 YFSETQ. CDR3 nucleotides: TGCGCCAGCAGCTTACAGGGGGGGCTGAGGGGCTACACCTTC. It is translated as CASSLQGGLRGYTF.

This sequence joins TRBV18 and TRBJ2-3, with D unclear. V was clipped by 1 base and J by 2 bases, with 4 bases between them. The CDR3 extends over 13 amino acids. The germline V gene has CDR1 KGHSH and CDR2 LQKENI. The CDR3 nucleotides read TGTGCCAGCTCACCACGAGACACAGATACGCAGTATTTT. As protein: CASSPRDTDTQYF.

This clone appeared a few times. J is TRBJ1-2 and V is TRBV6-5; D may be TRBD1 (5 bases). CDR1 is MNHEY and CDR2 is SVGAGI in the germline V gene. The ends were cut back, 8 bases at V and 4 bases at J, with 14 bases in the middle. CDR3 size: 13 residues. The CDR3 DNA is TGTGCCAGCTCCAGGGTCCCGACCTATGGCTACACCTTC. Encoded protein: CASSRVPTYGYTF.

In DNA, the CDR3 is TGTGCCAGCAGCTCACCGGAACTGGACAGAGACCGGGGGGCCTACGAGCAGTACTTC. The encoded protein is CASSSPELDRDRGAYEQYF. The V and J genes are TRBV6-6 and TRBJ2-7, with a weak D call TRBD2 (7 bases). V shed 6 bases and J shed 2 bases, with 29 bases lying between them. Germline V gene data show CDR1 as MNHNY and CDR2 as SVGAGI (reference sequence). The CDR3 is 19 residues long.

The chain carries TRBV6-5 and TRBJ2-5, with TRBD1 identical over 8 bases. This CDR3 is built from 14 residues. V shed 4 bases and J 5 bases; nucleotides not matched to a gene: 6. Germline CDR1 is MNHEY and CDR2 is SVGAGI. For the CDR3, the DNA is TGTGCCAGCAGTTTGACAGGGGATGGGGAGACCCAGTACTTC. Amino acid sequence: CASSLTGDGETQYF.

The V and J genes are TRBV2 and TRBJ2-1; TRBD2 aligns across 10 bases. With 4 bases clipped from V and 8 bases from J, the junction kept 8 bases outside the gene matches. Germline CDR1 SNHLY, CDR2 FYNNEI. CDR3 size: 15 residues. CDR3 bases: TGTGCCAGCAGTGTAGAAGCGGGAGGGTACGATGAGCAGTTCTTC. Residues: CASSVEAGGYDEQFF.

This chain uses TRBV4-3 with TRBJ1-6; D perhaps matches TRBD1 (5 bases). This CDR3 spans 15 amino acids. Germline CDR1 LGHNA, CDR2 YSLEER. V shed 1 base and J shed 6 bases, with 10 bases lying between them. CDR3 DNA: TGCGCCAGCAGCCAAGCCGGGGGAATTAATTCACCCCTCCACTTT. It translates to CASSQAGGINSPLHF.

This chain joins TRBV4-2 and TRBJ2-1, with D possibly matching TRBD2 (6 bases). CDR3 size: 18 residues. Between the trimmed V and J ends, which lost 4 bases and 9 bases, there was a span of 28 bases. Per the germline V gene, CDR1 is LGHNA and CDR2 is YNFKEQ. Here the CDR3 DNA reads TGTGCCAGCAGCCCCAGAACCCTACGCCCCCCGGACGGGAGTGAGCAGTTCTTC. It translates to CASSPRTLRPPDGSEQFF.

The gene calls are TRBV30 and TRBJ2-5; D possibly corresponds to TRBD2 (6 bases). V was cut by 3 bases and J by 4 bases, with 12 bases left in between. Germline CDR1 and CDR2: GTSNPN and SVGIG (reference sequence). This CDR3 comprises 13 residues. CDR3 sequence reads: CAWSIGAGETQYF. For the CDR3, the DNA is TGTGCCTGGAGCATAGGAGCGGGAGAGACCCAGTACTTC.

Here the CDR3 DNA reads TGTGCCACCAGTGATCGTAGGACAGCAGATACGCAGTATTTT. Translating gives CATSDRRTADTQYF. The chain uses TRBV24-1 and TRBJ2-3; a weak D match, TRBD1 (6 bases). Trimming took off 3 bases at V and 4 bases at J, with 10 bases between the two ends. This CDR3 has 14 amino acids. Germline V CDR1 and CDR2: KGHDR, SFDVKD.

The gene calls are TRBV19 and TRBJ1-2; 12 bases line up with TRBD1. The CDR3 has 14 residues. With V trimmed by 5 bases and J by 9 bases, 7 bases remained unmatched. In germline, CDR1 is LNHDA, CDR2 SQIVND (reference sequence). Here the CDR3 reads CASSSGTGGFRYTF. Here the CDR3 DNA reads TGTGCCAGTAGTTCCGGGACAGGGGGCTTTCGCTACACCTTC. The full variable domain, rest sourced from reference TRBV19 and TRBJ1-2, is DGGITQSPKYLFRKEGQNVTLSCEQNLNHDAMYWYRQDPGQGLRLIYYSQIVNDFQKGDIAEGYSVSREKKESFPLTVTSAQKNPTAFYLCASSSGTGGFRYTFGSGTRLTVV.

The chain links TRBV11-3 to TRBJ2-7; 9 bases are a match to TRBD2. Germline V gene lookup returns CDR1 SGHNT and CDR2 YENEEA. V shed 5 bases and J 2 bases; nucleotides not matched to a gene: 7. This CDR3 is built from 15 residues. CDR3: CASSKRTSEAYEQYF. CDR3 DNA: TGTGCCAGCAGCAAAAGGACTAGCGAGGCCTACGAGCAGTACTTC. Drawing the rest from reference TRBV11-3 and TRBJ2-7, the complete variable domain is EAGVVQSPRYKIIEKKQPVAFWCNPISGHNTLYWYLQNLGQGPELLIRYENEEAVDDSQLPKDRFSAERLKGVDSTLKIQPAELGDSAVYLCASSKRTSEAYEQYFGPGTRLTVT.

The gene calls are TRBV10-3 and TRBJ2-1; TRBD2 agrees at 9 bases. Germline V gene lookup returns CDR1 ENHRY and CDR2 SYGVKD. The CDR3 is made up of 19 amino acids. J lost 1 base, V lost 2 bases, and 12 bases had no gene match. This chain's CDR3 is CAISELPGASGKSYNEQFF. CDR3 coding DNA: TGTGCCATCAGTGAGCTACCAGGGGCTAGCGGGAAATCCTACAATGAGCAGTTCTTC.